This entry lists 23 T cell receptor beta chains sequenced from one sample in a study of control samples from healthy donors and cancer patients. Measured with immunoSEQ multiplex PCR; TCRdb has only the in-frame clones, and not every one. The sample has 100,000 to 150,000 clones, roughly 92% seen once. Sample: blood. These receptor sequences come from a man aged 18 to 30 in good health.

The chain couples TRBV9 to TRBJ1-3; D uncertain. This CDR3 has 13 amino acids. CDR1 is SGDLS and CDR2 is YYNGEE in the germline V gene. The germline V and J ends were trimmed by 2 bases and 10 bases, with 13 bases remaining between them. This chain's CDR3 is CASSVRNLGTIYF. The CDR3 DNA reads TGTGCCAGCAGCGTTCGTAACCTTGGGACCATATATTTT.

The chain has TRBV27 and TRBJ2-7; D may be TRBD2 (6 bases). The germline gives CDR1 MNHEY, CDR2 SMNVEV (reference sequence). Deletions cut 6 bases from V and 1 base from J, with 16 bases between. CDR3 length: 15 residues. The CDR3 here is CASRRRAGWSYEQYF. CDR3 DNA sequence: TGTGCCAGCAGAAGAAGGGCGGGGTGGTCCTACGAGCAGTACTTC.

The V and J genes are TRBV15 and TRBJ2-7, with a tentative D call TRBD2 (6 bases). This CDR3 region has 17 residues. V gave up 3 bases and J gave up 0 bases, with 18 bases separating them. CDR1 is LNHNV and CDR2 is YYDKDF in the germline V gene (reference sequence). CDR3 DNA: TGTGCCACCAGCAGCGTGAGGATAGGAGGGAGCTCCTACGAGCAGTACTTC. Translating gives CATSSVRIGGSSYEQYF.

V is TRBV7-9 and J is TRBJ1-4; TRBD1 aligns across 9 bases. The CDR3 contains 17 residues. Germline lookup yields CDR1 SEHNR and CDR2 FQNEAQ (reference sequence). V was clipped by 2 bases and J by 7 bases; unmatched bases: 11. The CDR3 DNA is TGTGCCAGCAGCTTAACTCGCCCGGGACAGGGACTTGAAAAACTGTTTTTT. It specifies CASSLTRPGQGLEKLFF.

In DNA form, the CDR3 reads TGCAGCGTTGTGAAGAATCCGGGATCTATCTACGAGCAGTACTTC. Its protein product is CSVVKNPGSIYEQYF. The chain is built from TRBV29-1 and TRBJ2-7; possibly TRBD2 for D (5 bases). The V end lost 4 bases, the J end lost 3 bases, and 19 bases lay between the germline ends. CDR1 and CDR2 (germline): SQVTM, ANQGSEA. The CDR3 is made up of 15 amino acids.

The chain combines TRBV6-1 with TRBJ1-5, with D perhaps matching TRBD1 (6 bases). Per germline, CDR1 MNHNS and CDR2 SASEGT. There are 15 residues in the CDR3. V was clipped by 2 bases and J by 7 bases, with 15 bases between them. The CDR3 DNA follows: TGTGCCAGCAGTGAAATGGGACAACCGATACAGCCCCAGCATTTT. Its protein is CASSEMGQPIQPQHF.

V and J are TRBV7-9 and TRBJ2-3; D is uncertain. Germline V gene lookup returns CDR1 SEHNR and CDR2 FQNEAQ (reference sequence). Trimming took off 3 bases at V and 2 bases at J, with 15 bases between the two ends. The CDR3 runs to 16 residues. The CDR3 nucleotides are TGTGCCAGCAGCTTGGTTAAGGGCCGGACCACAGATACGCAGTATTTT. It translates to CASSLVKGRTTDTQYF.

The chain links TRBV2 to TRBJ1-5; TRBD1 aligns across 8 bases. J gave up 1 base and V 7 bases, and 3 bases lay outside the gene matches. This CDR3 spans 14 amino acids. Germline V gene data show CDR1 as SNHLY and CDR2 as FYNNEI. The CDR3 protein is CASTGGLSNQPQHF. The CDR3 DNA is TGTGCCAGCACAGGGGGCTTGAGCAATCAGCCCCAGCATTTT.

The chain couples TRBV24-1 to TRBJ2-3, with D uncertain. The CDR3 covers 13 residues. V was clipped by 2 bases and J by 2 bases, with 4 bases between them. Per germline, CDR1 KGHDR and CDR2 SFDVKD. In DNA, the CDR3 is TGTGCCACCAGTGATTCCAACACAGATACGCAGTATTTT. This codes for CATSDSNTDTQYF.

The genes are TRBV1 and TRBJ2-5; the table's D call, TRBD2, was not checked against the DNA. TRBV1 is a pseudogene. This CDR3 is 19 amino acids long. This CDR3 is CTSSQVVGSVRGTSDTQYF. The CDR3 DNA follows: TGCACCAGCAGCCAAGTGGTCGGGTCAGTGCGGGGGACCTCAGACACCCAGTACTTC.

This sequence joins TRBV18 and TRBJ1-4; D perhaps matches TRBD1 (6 bases). CDR1 KGHSH and CDR2 LQKENI come from the germline V gene. The CDR3 runs to 14 residues. V lost 2 bases, J lost 6 bases, and 10 bases lay in between. The CDR3 reads CASSPDSGDEKLFF. DNA of the CDR3: TGTGCCAGCTCACCAGACTCAGGGGATGAAAAACTGTTTTTT.

This clone was observed once. The chain links TRBV2 to TRBJ2-3, with 8 bases aligning to TRBD2. Germline V gene sequence: CDR1 SNHLY, CDR2 FYNNEI. The CDR3 extends over 13 amino acids. Germline trimming cut 4 bases from V and 5 bases from J; bases unmatched to any gene: 2. The CDR3 spells CASSASGGDTQYF. The CDR3 DNA sequence: TGTGCCAGCAGTGCCAGCGGGGGAGATACGCAGTATTTT.

The chain has TRBV7-3 and TRBJ2-2; D gene unclear. V dropped 1 base and J dropped 3 bases, with 12 bases sitting between them. The CDR3 contains 16 residues. CDR1 and CDR2 (germline): SGHTA, FQGTGA. The CDR3 DNA reads as TGTGCCAGCAGCTTAAACCGTCCTGGGGACACCGGGGAGCTGTTTTTT. Encoded protein: CASSLNRPGDTGELFF.

The V call is TRBV19, the J call TRBJ1-2; no clear D. The length of the CDR3 is 15 residues. V was clipped by 8 bases and J by 4 bases, with 20 bases between them. Germline values: CDR1 LNHDA, CDR2 SQIVND (reference sequence). The CDR3 is CASGNSGQAFYGYTF. Written as DNA, the CDR3 is TGTGCCAGTGGGAACTCCGGCCAGGCGTTCTATGGCTACACCTTC.

This sequence joins TRBV9 and TRBJ1-1; possible D gene TRBD1, 6 bases. This CDR3 is built from 14 residues. Trimming took 4 bases from V and 1 from J, leaving 11 bases between them. CDR1 and CDR2 (germline): SGDLS, YYNGEE. CDR3 nucleotide sequence: TGTGCCAGCAGCCCCTTGGGACAGAACACTGAAGCTTTCTTT. Encoded protein: CASSPLGQNTEAFF.

The chain joins TRBV7-7 to TRBJ2-2; D gene uncertain. Looked up from germline, CDR1 is SSHAT and CDR2 is FNYEAQ (reference sequence). The CDR3 length is 16 residues. Trimming took 3 bases from V and 6 from J, leaving 17 bases between them. DNA for the CDR3: TGTGCCAGCAGCTTGCAAGCTATTGGTGTGCCCGGGGAGCTGTTTTTT. It translates to CASSLQAIGVPGELFF.

This chain links TRBV5-6 with TRBJ1-1, with unresolved D. Germline V CDR1 and CDR2: SGHDT, YYEEEE. V lost 2 bases to trimming and J lost 7 bases, with 9 bases between them. CDR3 length: 12 amino acids. Here the CDR3 reads CASSLGPNEAFF. For the CDR3, the DNA is TGTGCCAGCAGCTTAGGACCGAATGAAGCTTTCTTT. The complete variable domain, with remaining parts taken from reference TRBV5-6 and TRBJ1-1, reads DAGVTQSPTHLIKTRGQQVTLRCSPKSGHDTVSWYQQALGQGPQFIFQYYEEEERQRGNFPDRFSGHQFPNYSSELNVNALLLGDSALYLCASSLGPNEAFFGQGTRLTVV.

The CDR3 sequence: CAWSVAGQGTYEQYF. The CDR3 DNA sequence: TGTGCCTGGAGTGTAGCTGGACAGGGTACCTACGAGCAGTACTTC. This chain links TRBV30 with TRBJ2-7; 8 bases are shared with TRBD1. This CDR3 comprises 15 residues. Germline-derived CDR1 and CDR2 are GTSNPN and SVGIG (reference sequence). The junction had 6 bases not matched to a gene; V was cut back by 0 bases and J by 2 bases. Drawing the rest from reference TRBV30 and TRBJ2-7, the complete variable domain is SQTIHQWPATLVQPVGSPLSLECTVEGTSNPNLYWYRQAAGRGLQLLFYSVGIGQISSEVPQNLSASRPQDRQFILSSKKLLLSDSGFYLCAWSVAGQGTYEQYFGPGTRLTVT.

The V call is TRBV3-1 (or the pseudogene TRBV3-2), the J call TRBJ2-5; 11 bases are a match to TRBD2. The CDR3 length is 16 residues. Germline V gives CDR1 LGHDT, CDR2 YNNKEL (reference sequence). Trimming removed 4 bases from V and 3 bases from J; junction bases left unmatched: 7. In DNA, the CDR3 is TGTGCCAGCAGCCTTAATAGCGGGGGGGCCGAAGAGACCCAGTACTTC. Translating it yields CASSLNSGGAEETQYF.

The J gene is TRBJ2-1, the V gene TRBV2, with 7 positions matching TRBD2. V trimming: 7 bases; J trimming: 5 bases; junction bases outside the gene matches: 14. The length of the CDR3 is 16 residues. From germline, CDR1 is SNHLY and CDR2 FYNNEI. The DNA of the CDR3 is TGTGCCAGCATTTGGGTTACTAGCGCGGATAACAATGAGCAGTTCTTC. This encodes CASIWVTSADNNEQFF.

In its sample, this clone was seen a few times. V is TRBV10-3 and J is TRBJ2-7; D is uncertain. V lost 6 bases to trimming and J lost 7 bases, with 16 bases between them. CDR1 ENHRY and CDR2 SYGVKD come from the germline V gene. This CDR3 has 13 residues. The CDR3 DNA sequence: TGTGCCATCAGGCCGGGCCATGAAGGGGAGCAGTACTTC. Translated: CAIRPGHEGEQYF.

The V call is TRBV4-2, the J call TRBJ2-2, with TRBD2 matching 7 bases. The CDR3 totals 12 residues. From germline, CDR1 is LGHNA and CDR2 YNFKEQ. With 4 bases clipped from V and 9 bases from J, the junction kept 2 bases outside the gene matches. CDR3 in amino acids: CASSPGGWELFF. CDR3 coding DNA: TGTGCCAGCAGCCCGGGGGGTTGGGAGCTGTTTTTT.

This chain uses TRBV5-6 with TRBJ2-2; TRBD2 is a possible D gene (5 bases). CDR1 is SGHDT and CDR2 is YYEEEE in the germline V gene. The V end lost 1 base, the J end lost 4 bases, and 14 bases lay between the germline ends. The CDR3 loop spans 16 amino acids. The CDR3 spells CASSLYGLAGTGELFF. As DNA, the CDR3 is TGTGCCAGCAGCTTGTATGGTCTGGCGGGCACCGGGGAGCTGTTTTTT.